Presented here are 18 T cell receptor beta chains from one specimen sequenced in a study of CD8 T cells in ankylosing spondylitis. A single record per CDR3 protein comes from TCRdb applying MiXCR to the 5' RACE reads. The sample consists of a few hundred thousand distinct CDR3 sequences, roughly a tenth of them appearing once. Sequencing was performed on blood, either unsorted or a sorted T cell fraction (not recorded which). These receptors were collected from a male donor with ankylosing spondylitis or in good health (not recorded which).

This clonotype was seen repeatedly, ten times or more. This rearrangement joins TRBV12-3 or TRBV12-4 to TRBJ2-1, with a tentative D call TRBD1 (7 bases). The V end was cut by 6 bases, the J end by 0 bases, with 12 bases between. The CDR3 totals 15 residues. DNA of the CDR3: TGTGCCAGCAGGGGGGGACAGACCTCCTACAATGAGCAGTTCTTC. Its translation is CASRGGQTSYNEQFF.

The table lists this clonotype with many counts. The DNA for the CDR3 is TGTGCCACCAGGGGGACCTGGCGGGGGGGCGACGCTGAGCAGTTCTTC. It encodes CATRGTWRGGDAEQFF. V gene TRBV24-1 combines with J gene TRBJ2-1; 9 bases are shared with TRBD2. V shed 7 bases and J 9 bases; nucleotides not matched to a gene: 15. This CDR3 spans 16 amino acids. From germline, CDR1 is KGHDR and CDR2 SFDVKD.

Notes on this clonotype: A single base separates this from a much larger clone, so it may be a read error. The CDR3 reads CAGTPGRGPADTQYF. CDR3 nucleotide sequence: TGTGCCGGCACCCCTGGAAGGGGGCCTGCAGATACGCAGTATTTT. This sequence joins TRBV12-3 or TRBV12-4 and TRBJ2-3; 7 bases match TRBD1. The CDR3 length is 15 residues. The trim removed 11 bases at V and 4 bases at J, leaving 15 bases unmatched.

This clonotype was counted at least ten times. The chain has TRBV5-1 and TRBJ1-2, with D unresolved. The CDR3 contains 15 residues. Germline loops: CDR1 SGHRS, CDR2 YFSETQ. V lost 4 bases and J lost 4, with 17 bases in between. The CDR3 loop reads CASSRDPGTFYGYTF. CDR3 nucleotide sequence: TGCGCCAGCAGCAGAGACCCGGGCACCTTCTATGGCTACACCTTC.

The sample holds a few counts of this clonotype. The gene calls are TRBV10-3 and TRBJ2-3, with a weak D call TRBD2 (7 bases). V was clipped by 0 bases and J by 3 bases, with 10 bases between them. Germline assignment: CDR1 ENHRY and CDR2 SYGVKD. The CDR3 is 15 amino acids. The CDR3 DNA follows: TGTGCCATCAGTGAGTCGGGGGGGCCGACAGATACGCAGTATTTT. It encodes CAISESGGPTDTQYF.

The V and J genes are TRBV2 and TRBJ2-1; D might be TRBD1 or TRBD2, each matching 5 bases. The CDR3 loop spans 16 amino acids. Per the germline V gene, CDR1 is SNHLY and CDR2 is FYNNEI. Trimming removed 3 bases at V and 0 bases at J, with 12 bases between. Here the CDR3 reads CASSERGASSYNEQFF. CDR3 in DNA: TGTGCCAGCAGTGAGCGAGGGGCGAGCTCCTACAATGAGCAGTTCTTC.

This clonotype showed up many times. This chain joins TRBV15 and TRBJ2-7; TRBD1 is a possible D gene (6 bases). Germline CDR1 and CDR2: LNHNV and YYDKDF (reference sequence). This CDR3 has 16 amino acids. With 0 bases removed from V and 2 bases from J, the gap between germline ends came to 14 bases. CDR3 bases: TGTGCCACCAGCAGAGATTTCCCTGGACAGACCTACGAGCAGTACTTC. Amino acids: CATSRDFPGQTYEQYF.

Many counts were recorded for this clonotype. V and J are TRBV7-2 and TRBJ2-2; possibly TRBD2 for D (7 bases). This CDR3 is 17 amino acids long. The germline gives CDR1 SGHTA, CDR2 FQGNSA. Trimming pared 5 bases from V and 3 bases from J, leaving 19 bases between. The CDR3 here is CASSPTSGGAHTGELFF. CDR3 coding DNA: TGTGCCAGCAGCCCAACTTCGGGGGGCGCTCACACCGGGGAGCTGTTTTTT.

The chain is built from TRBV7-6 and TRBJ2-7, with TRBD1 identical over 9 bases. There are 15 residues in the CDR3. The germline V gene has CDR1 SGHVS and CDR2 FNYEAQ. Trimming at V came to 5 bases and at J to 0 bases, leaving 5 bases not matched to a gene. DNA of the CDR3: TGTGCCAGCAGCGTTGGGACAGGGATCTCCTACGAGCAGTACTTC. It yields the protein CASSVGTGISYEQYF.

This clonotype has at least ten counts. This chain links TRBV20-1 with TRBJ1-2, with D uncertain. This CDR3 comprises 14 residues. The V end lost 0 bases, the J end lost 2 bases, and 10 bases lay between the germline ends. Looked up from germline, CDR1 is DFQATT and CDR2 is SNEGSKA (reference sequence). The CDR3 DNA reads TGCAGTGCTAGAGATCCCGGCACGAACTATGGCTACACCTTC. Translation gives CSARDPGTNYGYTF.

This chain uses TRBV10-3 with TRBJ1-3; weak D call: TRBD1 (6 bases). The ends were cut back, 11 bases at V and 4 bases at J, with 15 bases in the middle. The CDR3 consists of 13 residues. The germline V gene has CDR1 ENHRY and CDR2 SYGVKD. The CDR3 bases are TGTGCCTCTTGGCAGGGGCAGGGAAACACCATATATTTT. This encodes CASWQGQGNTIYF.

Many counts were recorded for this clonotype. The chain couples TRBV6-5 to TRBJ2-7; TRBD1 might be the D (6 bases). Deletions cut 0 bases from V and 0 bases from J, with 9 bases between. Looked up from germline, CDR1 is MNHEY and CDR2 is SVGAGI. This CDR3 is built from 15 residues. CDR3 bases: TGTGCCAGCAGTTACTCGACAGGTTCCTCCTACGAGCAGTACTTC. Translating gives CASSYSTGSSYEQYF.

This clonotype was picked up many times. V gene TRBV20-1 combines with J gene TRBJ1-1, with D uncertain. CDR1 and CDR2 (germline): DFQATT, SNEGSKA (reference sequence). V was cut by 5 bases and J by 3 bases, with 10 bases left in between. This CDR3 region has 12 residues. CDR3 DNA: TGCAGTGCTGGGAGCAGTCACACTGAAGCTTTCTTT. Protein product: CSAGSSHTEAFF.

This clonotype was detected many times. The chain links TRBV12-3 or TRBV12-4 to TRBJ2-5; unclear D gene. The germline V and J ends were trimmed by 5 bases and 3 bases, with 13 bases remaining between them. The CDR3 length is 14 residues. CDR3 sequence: CASSPRGSKETQYF. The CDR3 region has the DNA TGTGCCAGCAGTCCGAGAGGTTCTAAAGAGACCCAGTACTTC.

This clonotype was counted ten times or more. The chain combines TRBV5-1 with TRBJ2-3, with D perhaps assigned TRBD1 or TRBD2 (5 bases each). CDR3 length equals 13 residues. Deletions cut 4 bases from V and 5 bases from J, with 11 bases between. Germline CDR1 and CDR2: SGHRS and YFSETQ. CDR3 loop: CASSRDLGDTQYF. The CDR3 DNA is TGCGCCAGCAGCCGGGACCTGGGAGATACGCAGTATTTT. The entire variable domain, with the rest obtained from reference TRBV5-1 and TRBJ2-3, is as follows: KAGVTQTPRYLIKTRGQQVTLSCSPISGHRSVSWYQQTPGQGLQFLFEYFSETQRNKGNFPGRFSGRQFSNSRSEMNVSTLELGDSALYLCASSRDLGDTQYFGPGTRLTVL.

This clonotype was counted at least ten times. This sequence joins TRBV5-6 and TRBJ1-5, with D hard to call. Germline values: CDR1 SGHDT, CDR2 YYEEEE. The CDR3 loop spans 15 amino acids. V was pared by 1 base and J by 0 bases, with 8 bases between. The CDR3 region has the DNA TGTGCCAGCAGCTTGCGACCAGTTAGCAATCAGCCCCAGCATTTT. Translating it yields CASSLRPVSNQPQHF.

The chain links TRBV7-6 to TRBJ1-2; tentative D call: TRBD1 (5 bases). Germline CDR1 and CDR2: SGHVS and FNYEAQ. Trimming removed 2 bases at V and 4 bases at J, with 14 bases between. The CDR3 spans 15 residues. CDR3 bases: TGTGCCAGCAGCTTAATGGGGACGGGGCGCTATGGCTACACCTTC. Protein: CASSLMGTGRYGYTF.

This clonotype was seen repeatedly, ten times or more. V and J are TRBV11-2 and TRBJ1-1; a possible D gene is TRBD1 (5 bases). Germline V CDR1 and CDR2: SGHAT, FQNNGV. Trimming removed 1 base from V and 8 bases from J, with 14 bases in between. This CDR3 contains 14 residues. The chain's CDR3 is CASSLAGQTSEAFF. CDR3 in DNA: TGTGCCAGCAGCTTAGCTGGACAAACATCCGAAGCTTTCTTT.